A single sample is the source of the 19 T cell receptor beta chains below, sequenced in a study of cytomegalovirus exposure and HLA in healthy donors (TCRdb year 2017). The library relied on the immunoSEQ multiplex PCR assay. For the multiplex PCR, a mixture combining 60 forward primers for TCR Vbeta segments and 13 reverse primers for TCR Jbeta segments was used. The table was pulled from immuneACCESS by TCRdb, which kept in-frame rearrangements only. Such tables lose some clones; where checked, under half of the loss comes from unresolved V genes, and the rest has no known cause. The table for this sample lists approximately 100,000 clones; around two thirds of them were counted only once. The ten most abundant clones make up 3% to 4% of the sample. The sample comprised PBMCs. These receptors all come from a man aged 25 to 40 in good health and CMV-seropositive.

V is TRBV7-9 and J is TRBJ2-7, with 7 bases lining up with TRBD2. This CDR3 has 14 residues. Unmatched junction bases numbered 6, after V lost 5 bases and J lost 2 bases. Germline CDR1 reads SEHNR; CDR2 reads FQNEAQ (reference sequence). In DNA, the CDR3 is TGTGCCAGCAGCCCGAGCGGGGCACCCTACGAGCAGTACTTC. Translation: CASSPSGAPYEQYF.

The genes are TRBV7-2 and TRBJ2-5, with 8 bases matching TRBD1. This CDR3 is built from 15 residues. The V gene's germline CDR1 is SGHTA and CDR2 FQGNSA. The junction had 8 bases not matched to a gene; V was cut back by 4 bases and J by 4 bases. The CDR3 loop is CASSSTGGGVETQYF. In nucleotides, the CDR3 is TGTGCCAGCAGCTCTACAGGGGGAGGAGTAGAGACCCAGTACTTC.

The chain joins TRBV6-1 to TRBJ2-7, with no clear D. The CDR3 has 13 amino acids. The V end lost 6 bases, the J end lost 7 bases, and 16 bases lay between the germline ends. Germline V CDR1 and CDR2: MNHNS, SASEGT. For the CDR3, the DNA is TGTGCCAGCAGGGTGAGTCCCTGGTTGGAGCAGTACTTC. Amino acid sequence: CASRVSPWLEQYF.

The genes are TRBV21-1 and TRBJ2-7; the tabulated D call, TRBD1, remains unverified against the DNA. TRBV21-1 is classified as a pseudogene. The CDR3 consists of 16 residues. Here the CDR3 DNA reads TGTGCCAGCAGCCAGGGGACAGGGAGCAAGGCCTACGAGCAGTACTTC. As protein: CASSQGTGSKAYEQYF.

This chain links TRBV18 with TRBJ2-3; no clear D. This CDR3 is built from 13 residues. Between the trimmed V and J ends, which lost 4 bases and 3 bases, there was a span of 8 bases. The V gene's germline CDR1 is KGHSH and CDR2 LQKENI. This CDR3 reads CASSQLATDTQYF. For the CDR3, the DNA is TGTGCCAGCTCACAGTTAGCAACAGATACGCAGTATTTT.

This clone has a handful of counts. This chain connects TRBV4-1 to TRBJ1-1; 7 bases are a match to TRBD1. V gave up 1 base and J gave up 3 bases; unmatched junction bases: 5. The CDR3 extends over 15 amino acids. From germline, CDR1 is MGHRA and CDR2 YSYEKL. CDR3 bases: TGCGCCAGCAGCCAAGGGAGACAGGGTGACACTGAAGCTTTCTTT. Its protein is CASSQGRQGDTEAFF.

The V and J genes are TRBV19 and TRBJ1-2; the match to TRBD1 covers 7 bases. With V trimmed by 7 bases and J by 3 bases, 11 bases remained unmatched. Germline CDR1 and CDR2: LNHDA and SQIVND (reference sequence). This CDR3 has 15 amino acids. The CDR3 nucleotides are TGTGCCAGTACCCCCCGGGACAGTGAATACTATGGCTACACCTTC. It encodes CASTPRDSEYYGYTF.

This clone was counted only a few times. This sequence joins TRBV6-1 and TRBJ1-1, with TRBD1 matching over 7 bases. This CDR3 is built from 14 residues. J was trimmed by 7 bases and V by 2 bases; bases with no gene match: 7. Germline V lookup: CDR1 MNHNS, CDR2 SASEGT. CDR3 nucleotide sequence: TGTGCCAGCAGTGAACCCTATGACAGGGATGAAGCTTTCTTT. This sequence encodes CASSEPYDRDEAFF.

The V call is TRBV10-2, the J call TRBJ1-2; TRBD1 matches at 8 bases. This CDR3 comprises 13 residues. V gave up 3 bases and J gave up 8 bases; unmatched junction bases: 5. Germline assignment: CDR1 WSHSY and CDR2 SAAADI. As DNA, the CDR3 is TGCGCCAGCAGTGACAGGGGGCTTGGGGGCTACACCTTC. Translating it yields CASSDRGLGGYTF.

V gene TRBV27 combines with J gene TRBJ1-2, with 8 bases fitting TRBD1. Germline loops: CDR1 MNHEY, CDR2 SMNVEV (reference sequence). There are 15 residues in the CDR3. V trimming: 6 bases; J trimming: 3 bases; junction bases outside the gene matches: 9. The CDR3 loop is CASRPRQGLDYGYTF. The CDR3 region has the DNA TGTGCCAGCAGGCCCCGACAGGGGCTCGACTATGGCTACACCTTC.

The chain uses TRBV5-4 and TRBJ2-5, with 8 positions matching TRBD1. Germline CDR1 reads SGHNT; CDR2 reads YYREEE (reference sequence). This CDR3 contains 14 residues. The J segment lost 3 bases and the V segment lost 9 bases, leaving 10 bases of the junction unmatched. The CDR3 reads CATQTQTGEETQYF. The CDR3 nucleotides read TGTGCCACGCAAACTCAGACAGGGGAAGAGACCCAGTACTTC.

This clone was counted only a few times. The chain has TRBV9 and TRBJ1-4; D gene uncertain. V was shortened by 4 bases and J by 4 bases, with 14 bases between the two germline ends. Germline assignment: CDR1 SGDLS and CDR2 YYNGEE. This CDR3 contains 15 residues. The DNA of the CDR3 is TGTGCCAGCAGCCCGGACGGCCGGGGTAATGAAAAACTGTTTTTT. Translating it yields CASSPDGRGNEKLFF. The full variable domain, completed using reference TRBV9 and TRBJ1-4, is DSGVTQTPKHLITATGQRVTLRCSPRSGDLSVYWYQQSLDQGLQFLIQYYNGEERAKGNILERFSAQQFPDLHSELNLSSLELGDSALYFCASSPDGRGNEKLFFGSGTQLSVL.

The chain carries TRBV5-6 and TRBJ1-6, with no clear D. There are 14 residues in the CDR3. The germline V gene encodes CDR1 SGHDT and CDR2 YYEEEE. The ends were cut back, 4 bases at V and 0 bases at J, with 5 bases in the middle. CDR3 amino acids: CASSRSSYNSPLHF. CDR3 nucleotide sequence: TGTGCCAGCAGCCGGAGCTCCTATAATTCACCCCTCCACTTT.

The V call is TRBV30, the J call TRBJ1-2; TRBD1 might be the D (6 bases). The CDR3 spans 13 residues. Trimming cost V 7 bases and J 2 bases, with 14 bases left between them. CDR1 and CDR2 from the germline V gene are GTSNPN and SVGIG (reference sequence). This CDR3 is CASMPQGNYGYTF. The CDR3 region has the DNA TGTGCCTCAATGCCACAGGGAAACTATGGCTACACCTTC.

This clone is labeled medium-sized. This chain connects TRBV7-9 to TRBJ1-4; 8 nucleotides line up with TRBD1. The CDR3 length is 12 residues. Unmatched junction bases numbered 1, after V lost 6 bases and J lost 7 bases. Germline CDR1 SEHNR, CDR2 FQNEAQ (reference sequence). In DNA, the CDR3 is TGTGCCAGCAGAACAGGGGGTGAAAAACTGTTTTTT. This translates into CASRTGGEKLFF.

The gene calls are TRBV5-3 and TRBJ1-5; 7 bases agree with TRBD1. TRBV5-3 is an open reading frame, and its role is uncertain. V was clipped by 5 bases and J by 5 bases; unmatched bases: 4. The CDR3 length is 13 residues. CDR3: CARSDREDQPQHF. The CDR3 bases are TGTGCCAGAAGTGACAGGGAGGATCAGCCCCAGCATTTT.

DNA for the CDR3: TGTGCCAGCGATAGTTCGAACACCGGGGAGCTGTTTTTT. It specifies CASDSSNTGELFF. This chain connects TRBV11-3 to TRBJ2-2; D gene ambiguous. Germline V gene data show CDR1 as SGHNT and CDR2 as YENEEA. This CDR3 is 13 amino acids long. The V and J ends lost 8 bases and 0 bases respectively, with 7 bases between them. The complete variable domain, with remaining parts taken from reference TRBV11-3 and TRBJ2-2, reads EAGVVQSPRYKIIEKKQPVAFWCNPISGHNTLYWYLQNLGQGPELLIRYENEEAVDDSQLPKDRFSAERLKGVDSTLKIQPAELGDSAVYLCASDSSNTGELFFGEGSRLTVL.

This sequence joins TRBV4-2 and TRBJ2-1, with 9 bases identical to TRBD2. The V and J ends lost 4 bases and 2 bases, in that order; junction bases with no gene match: 3. Germline-derived CDR1 and CDR2 are LGHNA and YNFKEQ. The CDR3 runs 15 residues. CDR3 bases: TGTGCCAGCAGCCTACAGCGGGGGGCCTACAATGAGCAGTTCTTC. Translated: CASSLQRGAYNEQFF.

The V and J genes are TRBV6-5 and TRBJ2-3; 7 nucleotides match TRBD1. J lost 15 bases, V lost 5 bases, and 11 bases had no gene match. CDR1 is MNHEY and CDR2 is SVGAGI in the germline V gene. The CDR3 is made up of 12 amino acids. The CDR3, as DNA: TGTGCCAGCAGTCCAACGACAGGGTTCATCTATTTT. Protein sequence: CASSPTTGFIYF.